Each of the 23 T cell receptor beta chains below was sequenced from the same sample in a study of identifying expanded T cells in peripheral blood. The method was immunoSEQ multiplex PCR; TCRdb's version includes in-frame clones alone and lacks a portion of them. The sample shows approximately 94,000 clones, 75% to 90% of them seen only once. Source material: blood. The source is a person aged 18-69 years in good health.

The V gene is TRBV13, the J gene TRBJ1-4; D might be TRBD1 (5 bases). The CDR3 is made up of 15 amino acids. V was clipped by 5 bases and J by 3 bases, with 13 bases between them. In germline, CDR1 is PRHDT, CDR2 FYEKMQ (reference sequence). The CDR3 protein is CASSPPGLANEKLFF. CDR3 in DNA: TGTGCCAGCAGCCCCCCGGGGCTCGCTAATGAAAAACTGTTTTTT.

This clone was counted between two and nine times. For the CDR3, the DNA is TGTGCCAGCAGCTTATTAGGGGGATCTGGAAACACCATATATTTT. This gives the protein CASSLLGGSGNTIYF. The chain couples TRBV7-2 to TRBJ1-3; maybe TRBD1 (6 bases). This CDR3 is built from 15 residues. Trimming removed 2 bases from V and 1 base from J, with 9 bases in between. CDR1 is SGHTA, CDR2 FQGNSA, per germline.

This chain joins TRBV27 and TRBJ1-1; D is possibly TRBD1 (6 bases). Trimming removed 6 bases from V and 3 bases from J, with 14 bases in between. CDR3 length equals 14 residues. The V gene's germline CDR1 is MNHEY and CDR2 SMNVEV (reference sequence). CDR3 loop: CASSLGGRYTEAFF. CDR3 DNA: TGTGCCAGCAGCCTAGGGGGTAGGTACACTGAAGCTTTCTTT.

This chain uses TRBV4-2 with TRBJ1-2; 10 positions agree with TRBD1. The CDR3 length is 15 residues. The germline CDR1 and CDR2 sequences are LGHNA and YNFKEQ. V was clipped by 0 bases and J by 5 bases; unmatched bases: 3. The CDR3 here is CASSQESGQGYGYTF. In DNA form, the CDR3 reads TGTGCCAGCAGCCAAGAGTCGGGACAGGGGTATGGCTACACCTTC.

The rearrangement links TRBV7-6 to TRBJ1-6, with TRBD1 identical over 9 bases. This CDR3 spans 19 amino acids. Looked up from germline, CDR1 is SGHVS and CDR2 is FNYEAQ. V dropped 4 bases and J dropped 6; count of bases not matched to a gene: 16. Here the CDR3 reads CASSSRDHTGGASNSPLHF. The CDR3 nucleotides read TGTGCCAGCAGCTCTCGAGACCACACAGGGGGCGCCTCTAATTCACCCCTCCACTTT.

This sequence joins TRBV5-6 and TRBJ2-7, with D perhaps matching TRBD2 (6 bases). The CDR3 length is 14 residues. Per germline, CDR1 SGHDT and CDR2 YYEEEE. Deletions cut 6 bases from V and 2 bases from J, with 15 bases between. The CDR3 protein is CASTGTPGPYEQYF. CDR3 coding DNA: TGTGCCAGCACCGGGACTCCCGGCCCCTACGAGCAGTACTTC.

The V and J genes are TRBV18 and TRBJ1-1; no firm D call. The CDR3 extends over 14 amino acids. CDR1 and CDR2 from the germline V gene are KGHSH and LQKENI. The germline V and J ends were trimmed by 3 bases and 4 bases, with 12 bases remaining between them. The CDR3 DNA reads as TGTGCCAGCTCACCGGGAGGTCCACTCACTGAAGCTTTCTTT. Its protein is CASSPGGPLTEAFF.

The chain is built from TRBV10-3 and TRBJ1-2; possible D gene TRBD1, 5 bases. The germline V and J ends were trimmed by 11 bases and 4 bases, with 17 bases remaining between them. The germline V gene has CDR1 ENHRY and CDR2 SYGVKD. The CDR3 has 13 amino acids. The CDR3 DNA sequence: TGTGCCTCAACGGGGGACTCTCTCTATGGCTACACCTTC. Protein sequence: CASTGDSLYGYTF.

The chain employs TRBV5-1 and TRBJ1-4; D ambiguous. The CDR3 runs 15 residues. Trimming stripped 0 bases from V and 11 bases from J, with 17 bases between. Germline CDR1 is SGHRS and CDR2 is YFSETQ. CDR3 sequence: CASSLAADGNGKLFF. CDR3 nucleotide sequence: TGCGCCAGCAGCTTGGCCGCGGACGGCAATGGGAAACTGTTTTTT.

This chain uses TRBV19 with TRBJ2-5; 9 bases are shared with TRBD1. The junction had 8 bases not matched to a gene; V was cut back by 4 bases and J by 5 bases. Germline V gene sequence: CDR1 LNHDA, CDR2 SQIVND (reference sequence). CDR3 length: 15 amino acids. The CDR3 nucleotides are TGTGCCAGTAGTAGATATGGGGGGACAGGGGAGACCCAGTACTTC. This codes for CASSRYGGTGETQYF.

This chain uses TRBV11-2 with TRBJ2-7; 7 nucleotides line up with TRBD1. Trimming removed 4 bases from V and 2 bases from J; junction bases left unmatched: 11. Germline V CDR1 and CDR2: SGHAT, FQNNGV. This CDR3 has 16 amino acids. The CDR3 sequence is CASSWDSGTAPYEQYF. CDR3 nucleotides: TGTGCCAGCAGCTGGGATTCCGGGACAGCACCCTACGAGCAGTACTTC. Supplemented by reference TRBV11-2 and TRBJ2-7, the full variable domain reads EAGVAQSPRYKIIEKRQSVAFWCNPISGHATLYWYQQILGQGPKLLIQFQNNGVVDDSQLPKDRFSAERLKGVDSTLKIQPAKLEDSAVYLCASSWDSGTAPYEQYFGPGTRLTVT.

This chain joins TRBV2 and TRBJ1-5; D uncertain. CDR3 length: 14 amino acids. From germline, CDR1 is SNHLY and CDR2 FYNNEI. Trimming removed 3 bases from V and 3 bases from J, with 9 bases in between. The CDR3 DNA reads as TGTGCCAGCAGTGATGCCCAGTTCAATCAGCCCCAGCATTTT. Its protein product is CASSDAQFNQPQHF.

V and J are TRBV4-1 and TRBJ1-2; TRBD1 is a possible D gene (5 bases). Germline assignment: CDR1 MGHRA and CDR2 YSYEKL. The V end was cut by 0 bases, the J end by 4 bases, with 12 bases between. This CDR3 has 15 residues. The CDR3 sequence is CASSQDPQGLYGYTF. For the CDR3, the DNA is TGCGCCAGCAGCCAAGATCCCCAGGGTCTCTATGGCTACACCTTC.

The gene calls are TRBV25-1 and TRBJ2-3; no clear D gene. Germline CDR1 reads MGHDK; CDR2 reads SYGVNS. CDR3 size: 16 residues. The ends were cut back, 4 bases at V and 0 bases at J, with 14 bases in the middle. The CDR3 region is CASSALGRRSTDTQYF. CDR3 DNA sequence: TGTGCCAGCAGTGCTCTCGGACGGAGAAGCACAGATACGCAGTATTTT. Full variable domain (remainder filled in from reference TRBV25-1 and TRBJ2-3): EADIYQTPRYLVIGTGKKITLECSQTMGHDKMYWYQQDPGMELHLIHYSYGVNSTEKGDLSSESTVSRIRTEHFPLTLESARPSHTSQYLCASSALGRRSTDTQYFGPGTRLTVL.

V is TRBV15 and J is TRBJ2-7; a weak D match, TRBD2 (5 bases). Trimming stripped 2 bases from V and 7 bases from J, with 24 bases between. From germline, CDR1 is LNHNV and CDR2 YYDKDF (reference sequence). This CDR3 is built from 17 residues. The CDR3 region is CATSRRAQSRAPGEQYF. The DNA of the CDR3 is TGTGCCACCAGCAGAAGAGCTCAAAGCCGGGCCCCGGGGGAGCAGTACTTC.

The CDR3 bases are TGTGCCAGCAGTTACTCGAGAGCAGGGTCGGGCACTGAAGCTTTCTTT. As protein: CASSYSRAGSGTEAFF. The rearrangement links TRBV6-5 to TRBJ1-1; D is possibly TRBD1 (5 bases). Germline V CDR1 and CDR2: MNHEY, SVGAGI. Trimming took off 0 bases at V and 4 bases at J, with 15 bases between the two ends. This CDR3 has 16 amino acids.

This clone has a handful of counts. This chain links TRBV27 with TRBJ1-1, with D perhaps matching TRBD1 (5 bases). The length of the CDR3 is 12 residues. V dropped 0 bases and J dropped 8 bases, with 7 bases sitting between them. CDR1 and CDR2 (germline): MNHEY, SMNVEV (reference sequence). The CDR3 nucleotides read TGTGCCAGCAGTTTATCCGGACAAGAAGCTTTCTTT. Residues: CASSLSGQEAFF.

This chain links TRBV9 with TRBJ2-7; perhaps D is TRBD1 or TRBD2 (5 bases each). The CDR3 runs to 14 residues. Trimming took 2 bases from V and 2 from J, leaving 11 bases between them. From germline, CDR1 is SGDLS and CDR2 YYNGEE. CDR3 region: CASSVSGTAYEQYF. Here the CDR3 DNA reads TGTGCCAGCAGCGTGTCAGGGACGGCCTACGAGCAGTACTTC.

The chain carries TRBV30 and TRBJ1-2, with D unclear. This CDR3 is 11 amino acids long. The V end lost 2 bases, the J end lost 8 bases, and 9 bases lay between the germline ends. Germline V gene sequence: CDR1 GTSNPN, CDR2 SVGIG (reference sequence). CDR3 nucleotides: TGTGCCTGGAGTTTCCTCAGGGGCTACACCTTC. Its translation is CAWSFLRGYTF.

This clone occurred a few times. The chain joins TRBV11-3 to TRBJ1-2; the D gene is possibly TRBD1 (5 bases). V was cut by 5 bases and J by 3 bases, with 10 bases left in between. From germline, CDR1 is SGHNT and CDR2 YENEEA. There are 13 residues in the CDR3. CDR3 in amino acids: CASSLGDHYGYTF. CDR3 DNA sequence: TGTGCCAGCAGCCTAGGGGACCACTATGGCTACACCTTC. The whole variable domain, remainder taken from reference TRBV11-3 and TRBJ1-2, is EAGVVQSPRYKIIEKKQPVAFWCNPISGHNTLYWYLQNLGQGPELLIRYENEEAVDDSQLPKDRFSAERLKGVDSTLKIQPAELGDSAVYLCASSLGDHYGYTFGSGTRLTVV.

The J gene is TRBJ2-2, the V gene TRBV19; D is possibly TRBD2 (6 bases). The length of the CDR3 is 14 residues. Trimming pared 7 bases from V and 6 bases from J, leaving 15 bases between. Germline V gene sequence: CDR1 LNHDA, CDR2 SQIVND (reference sequence). The CDR3 region is CASTPGRGAGELFF. The DNA of the CDR3 is TGTGCCAGTACACCCGGGAGAGGGGCCGGGGAGCTGTTTTTT.

The chain joins TRBV2 to TRBJ2-7, with D perhaps TRBD2 (6 bases). Deletions cut 6 bases from V and 0 bases from J, with 12 bases between. This CDR3 contains 14 residues. Germline CDR1 SNHLY, CDR2 FYNNEI. The CDR3 sequence is CASRSDGSSYEQYF. The DNA for the CDR3 is TGTGCCAGCAGATCGGACGGGAGCTCCTACGAGCAGTACTTC.

The rearrangement links TRBV4-2 to TRBJ1-1; D call uncertain. Trimming removed 3 bases at V and 10 bases at J, with 9 bases between. CDR1 LGHNA and CDR2 YNFKEQ come from the germline V gene. This CDR3 is 11 amino acids long. DNA for the CDR3: TGTGCCAGCAGCCACGGTTTTACAGCTTTCTTT. Encoded protein: CASSHGFTAFF.